These 8 T cell receptor beta chains originate from one sample sequenced in a study of shared clonotypes between healthy human individuals. The data were produced by immunoSEQ multiplex PCR, yet TCRdb's version contains in-frame clones alone and is incomplete. The sample consists of some 2.4 million clones, roughly 93% of them appearing once. The sample comprised naive CD4+ T cells from PBMCs. The subset: CD45RA+ positively selected. The receptors stem from a man aged 18 to 30 in good health. Some clones in this sample may be carry-over from other donors' samples.

The chain carries TRBV11-3 and TRBJ2-1; weak D call: TRBD2 (6 bases). The CDR3 covers 13 residues. V lost 4 bases, J lost 10 bases, and 14 bases lay in between. CDR1 is SGHNT and CDR2 is YENEEA in the germline V gene. CDR3 in amino acids: CASSSENRGEQFF. The DNA for the CDR3 is TGTGCCAGCAGCTCGGAAAACCGGGGGGAGCAGTTCTTC.

This sequence joins TRBV28 and TRBJ1-5; TRBD1 aligns across 8 bases. The CDR3 runs to 14 residues. The V gene's germline CDR1 is MDHEN and CDR2 SYDVKM. V shed 5 bases and J 7 bases; nucleotides not matched to a gene: 7. Here the CDR3 DNA reads TGTGCCAGCAGTCCGGGACAGGAAATCCAGCCCCAGCATTTT. Translation: CASSPGQEIQPQHF.

This clone occurred once. V usage is TRBV10-3 and J usage is TRBJ2-1; 7 positions match TRBD2. Germline V gives CDR1 ENHRY, CDR2 SYGVKD. Trimming at V came to 8 bases and at J to 4 bases, leaving 8 bases not matched to a gene. The CDR3 runs 14 residues. The CDR3 spells CAIGEGGIYNEQFF. CDR3 DNA sequence: TGTGCCATCGGGGAGGGAGGGATTTACAATGAGCAGTTCTTC.

This rearrangement joins TRBV28 to TRBJ2-3; 8 nucleotides line up with TRBD2. V shed 2 bases and J 6 bases; nucleotides not matched to a gene: 10. CDR1 is MDHEN, CDR2 SYDVKM, per germline. The CDR3 runs to 16 residues. The chain's CDR3 is CASSLPGLVRDDTQYF. CDR3 bases: TGTGCCAGCAGTTTACCGGGACTAGTCAGAGATGATACGCAGTATTTT.

The chain has TRBV27 and TRBJ1-1; tentative D call: TRBD1 (5 bases). CDR3 length: 16 residues. CDR1 is MNHEY, CDR2 SMNVEV, per germline (reference sequence). The V gene lost 2 bases and the J gene lost 10 bases, with 23 bases spanning the gap. The CDR3 coding sequence is TGTGCCAGCAGTTTAAGGCAGGACACCCCACTCTTCGGAGCTTTCTTT. Residues: CASSLRQDTPLFGAFF.

The rearrangement joins TRBV29-1 to TRBJ2-6; D gene uncertain. From germline, CDR1 is SQVTM and CDR2 ANQGSEA. CDR3 size: 15 residues. Deletions cut 6 bases from V and 0 bases from J, with 12 bases between. In nucleotides, the CDR3 is TGCAGCGTAAGAAAATACAGCTCTGGGGCCAACGTCCTGACTTTC. Residues: CSVRKYSSGANVLTF.

V and J are TRBV7-9 and TRBJ1-1; no firm D call. Germline loops: CDR1 SEHNR, CDR2 FQNEAQ (reference sequence). The CDR3 covers 11 residues. With 3 bases removed from V and 9 bases from J, the gap between germline ends came to 8 bases. The CDR3 here is CASSLGDKAFF. For the CDR3, the DNA is TGTGCCAGCAGCTTGGGAGATAAAGCTTTCTTT.

The V gene is TRBV30, the J gene TRBJ2-3; D possibly matches TRBD1 or TRBD2 (5 bases each). Per germline, CDR1 GTSNPN and CDR2 SVGIG (reference sequence). V gave up 3 bases and J gave up 6 bases, with 10 bases separating them. CDR3 length: 12 amino acids. The CDR3 spells CAWSGDADTQYF. The CDR3 coding sequence is TGTGCCTGGAGCGGGGACGCTGATACGCAGTATTTT.